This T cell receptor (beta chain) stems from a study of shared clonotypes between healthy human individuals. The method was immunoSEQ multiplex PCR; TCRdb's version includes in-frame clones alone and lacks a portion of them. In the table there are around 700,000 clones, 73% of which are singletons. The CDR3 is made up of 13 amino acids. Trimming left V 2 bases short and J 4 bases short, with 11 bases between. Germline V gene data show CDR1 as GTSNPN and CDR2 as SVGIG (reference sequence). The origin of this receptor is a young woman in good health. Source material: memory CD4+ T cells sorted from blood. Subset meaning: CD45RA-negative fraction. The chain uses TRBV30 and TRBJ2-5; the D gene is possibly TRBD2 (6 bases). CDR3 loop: CAWSLSGAETQYF. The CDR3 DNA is TGTGCCTGGAGTCTGTCGGGAGCAGAGACCCAGTACTTC.